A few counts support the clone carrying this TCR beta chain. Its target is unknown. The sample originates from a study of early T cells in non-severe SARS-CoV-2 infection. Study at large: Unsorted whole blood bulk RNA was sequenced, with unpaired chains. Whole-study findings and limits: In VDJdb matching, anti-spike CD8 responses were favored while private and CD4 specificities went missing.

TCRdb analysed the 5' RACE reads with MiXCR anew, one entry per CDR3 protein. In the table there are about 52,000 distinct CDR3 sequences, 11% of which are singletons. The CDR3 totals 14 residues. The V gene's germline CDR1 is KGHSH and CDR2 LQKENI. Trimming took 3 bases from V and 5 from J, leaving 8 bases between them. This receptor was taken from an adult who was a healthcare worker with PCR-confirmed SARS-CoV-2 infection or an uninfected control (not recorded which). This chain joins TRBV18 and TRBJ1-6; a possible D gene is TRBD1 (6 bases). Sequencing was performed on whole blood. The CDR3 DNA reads TGTGCCAGCTCACCTACAGGGAATAATTCACCCCTCCACTTT. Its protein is CASSPTGNNSPLHF.